Shown below are 13 T cell receptor beta chains from a single sample sequenced in a study of T cell responses to AZD1222 COVID-19 vaccine listed by TCRdb under 2021. What the time point label conveys for this sample: baseline before first vaccination. Library preparation was by the immunoSEQ multiplex PCR assay. The table comes from immuneACCESS by way of TCRdb, which keeps in-frame sequences with V and J called. Part of the clones is missing from these tables; in studies checked, under half for an unresolved V gene and the rest for unknown reasons. The sample has roughly 130,000 clones on record, 88% of them singletons. Approximately 8% of the sample is in the top ten clones. Source: peripheral blood, taken on day 0 of AZD1222 vaccination. All receptors derive from an adult in good health.

The chain has TRBV3-1 (or the pseudogene TRBV3-2) and TRBJ2-7; D may be TRBD2 (5 bases). The CDR3 consists of 14 residues. V lost 5 bases, J lost 4 bases, and 15 bases lay in between. Per germline, CDR1 LGHDT and CDR2 YNNKEL (reference sequence). In DNA, the CDR3 is TGTGCCAGCAGCTATCCGGGCGGGCGATACGAGCAGTACTTC. Encoded protein: CASSYPGGRYEQYF.

The sample holds a few counts of this clone. V is TRBV28 and J is TRBJ1-5; no clear D gene. CDR1 and CDR2 (germline): MDHEN, SYDVKM. The CDR3 is 14 residues long. Trimming took off 8 bases at V and 2 bases at J, with 13 bases between the two ends. The DNA of the CDR3 is TGTGCCAGCTCCGGACCCGGGGGCAATCAGCCCCAGCATTTT. Translation: CASSGPGGNQPQHF.

V is TRBV5-8 and J is TRBJ2-7, with a possible D match to TRBD1 (7 bases). Trimming took off 2 bases at V and 5 bases at J, with 17 bases between the two ends. Germline V CDR1 and CDR2: SGHTS, YDEGEE. CDR3 length: 15 amino acids. The CDR3 sequence is CASSFGGQRQHEQYF. In DNA, the CDR3 is TGTGCCAGCAGCTTCGGGGGACAGCGACAGCACGAGCAGTACTTC.

For the CDR3, the DNA is TGTGCCAGTAGTATCTCTGGACAGAGAAACTACGAGCAGTACTTC. Amino acids: CASSISGQRNYEQYF. The chain couples TRBV19 to TRBJ2-7, with D perhaps TRBD1 (6 bases). CDR3 length: 15 residues. Germline CDR1 LNHDA, CDR2 SQIVND (reference sequence). Trimming removed 3 bases at V and 3 bases at J, with 15 bases between.

This clone has only one observation. The J gene is TRBJ1-4, the V gene TRBV18, with D perhaps TRBD1 (5 bases). The CDR3 totals 12 residues. Looked up from germline, CDR1 is KGHSH and CDR2 is LQKENI. Trimming left V 6 bases short and J 8 bases short, with 10 bases between. The CDR3 reads CASSLGAEKLFF. As DNA, the CDR3 is TGTGCCAGCTCGCTAGGGGCGGAAAAACTGTTTTTT.

This chain connects TRBV27 to TRBJ2-4; no definite D call. From germline, CDR1 is MNHEY and CDR2 SMNVEV (reference sequence). The CDR3 is 13 residues long. V was pared by 2 bases and J by 4 bases, with 6 bases between. This CDR3 is CASSLTLKNIQYF. The DNA of the CDR3 is TGTGCCAGCAGTTTAACCTTAAAAAACATTCAGTACTTC.

The rearrangement links TRBV6-5 to TRBJ2-7; D call uncertain. The germline V gene has CDR1 MNHEY and CDR2 SVGAGI. Trimming left V 2 bases short and J 3 bases short, with 2 bases between. The CDR3 spans 11 residues. CDR3 residues: CASSYVYEQYF. The CDR3 nucleotides are TGTGCCAGCAGTTACGTCTACGAGCAGTACTTC.

The gene calls are TRBV19 and TRBJ2-3; 11 bases align to TRBD2. Germline CDR1 is LNHDA and CDR2 is SQIVND (reference sequence). V lost 8 bases and J lost 0; bases outside the gene matches: 4. This CDR3 spans 15 amino acids. The CDR3 reads CASETSGASTDTQYF. The CDR3 region has the DNA TGTGCCAGTGAGACTAGCGGGGCTAGCACAGATACGCAGTATTTT.

The chain combines TRBV10-1 with TRBJ2-7; possibly TRBD1 for D (5 bases). The V gene's germline CDR1 is WNHNN and CDR2 SYGVQD (reference sequence). V gave up 2 bases and J gave up 0 bases, with 11 bases separating them. CDR3 length: 15 residues. Here the CDR3 DNA reads TGCGCCAGCAGTGAGAATCCGGACATCTCCTACGAGCAGTACTTC. It encodes CASSENPDISYEQYF.

The chain is built from TRBV29-1 and TRBJ2-1, with D perhaps matching TRBD1 (5 bases). The CDR3 has 13 amino acids. Germline CDR1 reads SQVTM; CDR2 reads ANQGSEA. V was shortened by 2 bases and J by 9 bases, with 14 bases between the two germline ends. In DNA, the CDR3 is TGCAGCGTTGAAAGGGGTGGGCATAGTGAGCAGTTCTTC. It yields the protein CSVERGGHSEQFF.

This clone appeared a few times. This chain links TRBV2 with TRBJ2-7; the match to TRBD1 covers 9 bases. There are 14 residues in the CDR3. Unmatched junction bases numbered 8, after V lost 5 bases and J lost 6 bases. Germline CDR1 is SNHLY and CDR2 is FYNNEI. CDR3 bases: TGTGCCAGCAGTTTCGGGACAGGGACCCTCGAGCAGTACTTC. It is translated as CASSFGTGTLEQYF.

Here the CDR3 DNA reads TGCGCCAGCAGCCAACAACGAGGGAGGGAGGGCTTCCTTCTAGATACGCAGTATTTT. Translation: CASSQQRGREGFLLDTQYF. The chain is built from TRBV4-3 and TRBJ2-3; TRBD2 agrees at 7 bases. Looked up from germline, CDR1 is LGHNA and CDR2 is YSLEER. The V segment lost 2 bases and the J segment 5 bases; nucleotides outside the gene matches: 19. The CDR3 totals 19 residues.

The chain couples TRBV28 to TRBJ1-1; D gene uncertain. CDR3 length: 14 amino acids. Trimming took off 7 bases at V and 4 bases at J, with 16 bases between the two ends. Germline loops: CDR1 MDHEN, CDR2 SYDVKM. The CDR3 bases are TGTGCCAGCATCCGCATCGGTTTCCGCACTGAAGCTTTCTTT. The encoded protein is CASIRIGFRTEAFF.